In this sample, the clone carrying this T cell receptor beta chain turned up once. Its antigen is still unknown. This entry belongs to a study of cytomegalovirus exposure and HLA in healthy donors. Produced via immunoSEQ multiplex PCR; TCRdb's table is partial and in-frame only. The table has approximately 170,000 clones, about 82% seen once. Findings and limits, study-wide: 164 TCR beta chains were listed as cytomegalovirus-associated.

Trimming took 0 bases from V and 3 from J, leaving 8 bases between them. Germline loops: CDR1 LNHNV, CDR2 YYDKDF (reference sequence). This CDR3 is 14 amino acids long. The sample comprised PBMCs. This receptor was taken from a man under 40 in good health and CMV-seropositive. J is TRBJ1-2 and V is TRBV15; D is unclear. The CDR3, as DNA: TGTGCCACCAGCAGAGACCCTCGGGACTATGGCTACACCTTC. Amino acids: CATSRDPRDYGYTF.